This is a list of T cell receptor beta chains from one sample in a study of Ad26.COV2.S vaccination and SARS-CoV-2 variants. The repertoire was sequenced with immunoSEQ multiplex PCR; TCRdb's copy has only in-frame clones and lacks some. In the table there are approximately 300,000 clones, around four fifths of which are singletons. The starting material was peripheral blood, obtained in a trial of Ad26.COV2.S vaccine versus placebo. The receptors were sampled from a person between 18 and 60 years old who received the Ad26.COV2.S COVID-19 vaccine or a placebo. Each CDR3 is given with its conserved first and last residue. The order of the fields is D gene, CDR3 length, clone size, J gene, V gene, CDR3 DNA, CDR3 protein. A D gene is named only where the DNA matches it firmly. Size is stated for part of the rows, as once, few or many counts, or as a class when the clone is expanded.

>TRBD2|15|once|TRBJ2-3|TRBV5-6
TGTGCCAGCAGCTTGGATCTAGCGGGTGCGGATACGCAGTATTTT
CASSLDLAGADTQYF
>TRBD2|16|-|TRBJ2-5|TRBV18
TGTGCCAGCTCACCCCGCCAGCGTAGCGGGGCGGAGACCCAGTACTTC
CASSPRQRSGAETQYF
>-|15|once|TRBJ2-3|TRBV11-3
TGTGCCAGCCAACCCGGGAGCGTGGATACAGATACGCAGTATTTT
CASQPGSVDTDTQYF
>TRBD1|13|few|TRBJ2-7|TRBV6-6
TGTGCCAGCAGACGGGACAGGGGCTACGAGCAGTACTTC
CASRRDRGYEQYF
>TRBD1|15|-|TRBJ2-2|TRBV27
TGTGCCAGCAGTACCTTAACAGGGGGACCGGGGGAGCTGTTTTTT
CASSTLTGGPGELFF
>TRBD1|13|-|TRBJ2-1|TRBV2
TGTGCCAGCAGTGAAGGGACAGGGAGTGAGCAGTTCTTC
CASSEGTGSEQFF
>TRBD1|15|-|TRBJ2-5|TRBV5-1
TGCGCCAGCAGCTTGGGTACAGGGGTTGGAGAGACCCAGTACTTC
CASSLGTGVGETQYF
>-|14|-|TRBJ1-1|TRBV6-6
TGTGCCAGCAGTTACTCGACGGCGAGGACTGAAGCTTTCTTT
CASSYSTARTEAFF
>-|19|-|TRBJ2-1|TRBV12-1
TGTGCCAGCAGCTTTGCGGACATTTGCCCCGGGAGCTCCTACAATGAGCAGTTCTTC
CASSFADICPGSSYNEQFF
>-|12|-|TRBJ2-5|TRBV12-3/TRBV12-4
TGTGCCAGCAGTCAGGGTTTGGAGACCCAGTACTTC
CASSQGLETQYF
>TRBD1|15|-|TRBJ2-7|TRBV7-8
TGTGCCAGCAGCATCCGGGACAGGGTAATTTGGGAGCAGTACTTC
CASSIRDRVIWEQYF
>-|18|-|TRBJ2-6|TRBV23-1
TGCGCCAGCAGTCCCCGGGACGGGGATCGCTCTGGGGCCAACGTCCTGACTTTC
CASSPRDGDRSGANVLTF
>-|12|-|TRBJ1-1|TRBV2
TGTGCCAGCATTCCCGGGTTCACTGAAGCTTTCTTT
CASIPGFTEAFF
>TRBD2|18|-|TRBJ2-3|TRBV9
TGTGCCAGCAGCAGCTCTAGCGGGGTCCTATATAGCACAGATACGCAGTATTTT
CASSSSSGVLYSTDTQYF
>TRBD2|15|-|TRBJ2-1|TRBV7-9
TGTGCCAGCAGCCGAGTAGCGGGGGGGCCCGGTGAGCAGTTCTTC
CASSRVAGGPGEQFF
>-|11|-|TRBJ2-1|TRBV28
TGTGCCAGCCAAAGGGGCCATGAGCAGTTCTTC
CASQRGHEQFF
>-|14|-|TRBJ2-7|TRBV28
TGTGCCAGCGGCTCAGGGATCCGGGGGCACGAGCAGTACTTC
CASGSGIRGHEQYF
>TRBD2|18|-|TRBJ2-3|TRBV7-9
TGTGCCAGCAGTTCCTGGGGAGCGGGGGGCTATAGCACAGATACGCAGTATTTT
CASSSWGAGGYSTDTQYF
>-|10|-|TRBJ2-1|TRBV20-1
TGCAGTGCTAGTGCCGATGAGCAGTTCTTC
CSASADEQFF
>TRBD1|14|-|TRBJ2-3|TRBV6-5
TGTGCCAGCAGCAAACAGGGGGCAACGGATACGCAGTATTTT
CASSKQGATDTQYF
>-|12|-|TRBJ2-5|TRBV28
TGTGCCAGCAGCCACCCCGAGGAGACCCAGTACTTC
CASSHPEETQYF
>-|14|-|TRBJ2-5|TRBV3-1/TRBV3-2
TGTGCCACGAACGGGGGTGTGAGCGGGGAGACCCAGTACTTC
CATNGGVSGETQYF
>TRBD1|13|-|TRBJ2-2|TRBV29-1
TGCAGCGCGGACAGGGTAAACACCGGGGAGCTGTTTTTT
CSADRVNTGELFF
>-|22|few|TRBJ1-5|TRBV19
TGTGCCAGTAGTCGGGAGGGGGGCCCTAAAAACCGGATAAGGTATAGCAATCAGCCCCAGCATTTT
CASSREGGPKNRIRYSNQPQHF
>-|16|once|TRBJ1-2|TRBV30
TGTGCCTGGAGTATCCGGAGACGGACCCCGGATTATGGCTACACCTTC
CAWSIRRRTPDYGYTF
>-|14|few|TRBJ2-7|TRBV3-1/TRBV3-2
TGTGCCAGCAGCCTAGGGTACCGCGGACACGAGCAGTACTTC
CASSLGYRGHEQYF
>TRBD1|14|-|TRBJ2-7|TRBV6-5
TGTGCCAGTAGATACAGACAGGGGAATGACGAGCAGTACTTC
CASRYRQGNDEQYF
>-|15|-|TRBJ1-1|TRBV28
TGTGCCAGCAGATCGACAGGAGTCGGGAACACTGAAGCTTTCTTT
CASRSTGVGNTEAFF
>-|15|-|TRBJ2-5|TRBV28
TGTGCCAGCAGTCGACGGTCAGCGTCGCAAGAGACCCAGTACTTC
CASSRRSASQETQYF
>TRBD1|14|-|TRBJ2-7|TRBV7-2
TGTGCCAGCAGCCCGGACAGGTTCGCCTACGAGCAGTACTTC
CASSPDRFAYEQYF
>TRBD1|15|-|TRBJ2-1|TRBV5-1
TGCGCCAGCAGCTCCTCAGGACAGGGTAGCAATGAGCAGTTCTTC
CASSSSGQGSNEQFF
>-|11|-|TRBJ2-3|TRBV5-6
TGTGCCAGCAGCTTGTTTGATACGCAGTATTTT
CASSLFDTQYF